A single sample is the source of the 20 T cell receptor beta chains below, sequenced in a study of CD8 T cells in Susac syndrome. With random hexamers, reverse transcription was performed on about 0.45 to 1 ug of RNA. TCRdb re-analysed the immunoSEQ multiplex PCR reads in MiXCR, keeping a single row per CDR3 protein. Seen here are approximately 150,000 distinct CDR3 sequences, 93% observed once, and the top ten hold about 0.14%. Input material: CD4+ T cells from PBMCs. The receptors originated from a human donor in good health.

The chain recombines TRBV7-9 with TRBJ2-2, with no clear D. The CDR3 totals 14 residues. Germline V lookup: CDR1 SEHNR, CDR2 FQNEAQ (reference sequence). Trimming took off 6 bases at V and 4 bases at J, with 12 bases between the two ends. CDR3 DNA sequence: TGTGCCAGCAGTGCCCAGAGGCTCACCGGGGAGCTGTTTTTT. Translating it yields CASSAQRLTGELFF.

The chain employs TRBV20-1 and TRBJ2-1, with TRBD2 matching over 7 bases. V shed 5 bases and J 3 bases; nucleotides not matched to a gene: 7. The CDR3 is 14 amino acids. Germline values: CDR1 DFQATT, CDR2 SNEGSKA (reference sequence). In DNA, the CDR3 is TGCAGTGCTGGGGGAGGGCCGTACTACAATGAGCAGTTCTTC. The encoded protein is CSAGGGPYYNEQFF.

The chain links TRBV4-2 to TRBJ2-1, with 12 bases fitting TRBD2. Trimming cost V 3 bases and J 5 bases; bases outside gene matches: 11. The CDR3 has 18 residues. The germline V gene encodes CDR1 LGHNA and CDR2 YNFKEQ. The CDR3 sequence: CASSQDPTGLAGNNEQFF. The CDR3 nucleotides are TGTGCCAGCAGCCAGGACCCCACGGGACTAGCGGGTAACAATGAGCAGTTCTTC.

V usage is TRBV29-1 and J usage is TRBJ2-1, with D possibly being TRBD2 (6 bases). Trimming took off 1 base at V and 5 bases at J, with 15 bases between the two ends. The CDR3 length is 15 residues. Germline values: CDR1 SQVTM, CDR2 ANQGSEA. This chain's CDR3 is CSVEAVGLADNEQFF. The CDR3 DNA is TGCAGCGTTGAAGCGGTGGGACTGGCGGACAATGAGCAGTTCTTC.

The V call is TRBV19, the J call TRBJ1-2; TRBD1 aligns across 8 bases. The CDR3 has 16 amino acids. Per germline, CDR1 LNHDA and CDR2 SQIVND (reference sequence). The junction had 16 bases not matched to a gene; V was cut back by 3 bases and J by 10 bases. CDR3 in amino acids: CASSMSTGALHDIYTF. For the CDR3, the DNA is TGTGCCAGTAGTATGTCGACAGGGGCTCTACATGACATCTACACCTTC.

The DNA for the CDR3 is TGTGCCAGCAGTTTAACCGGGACTAGCGGGGGCCTGACAGATACGCAGTATTTT. Protein sequence: CASSLTGTSGGLTDTQYF. The chain combines TRBV12-3 or TRBV12-4 with TRBJ2-3, with TRBD2 matching 14 bases. The CDR3 sequence is 18 residues long. J was trimmed by 3 bases and V by 2 bases; bases with no gene match: 7.

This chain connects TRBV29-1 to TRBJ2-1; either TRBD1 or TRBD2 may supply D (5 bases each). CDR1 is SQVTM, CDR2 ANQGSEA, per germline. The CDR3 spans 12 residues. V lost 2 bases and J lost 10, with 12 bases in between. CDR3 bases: TGCAGCGTTGAATCCGGGACGACGGAGCAGTTCTTC. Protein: CSVESGTTEQFF.

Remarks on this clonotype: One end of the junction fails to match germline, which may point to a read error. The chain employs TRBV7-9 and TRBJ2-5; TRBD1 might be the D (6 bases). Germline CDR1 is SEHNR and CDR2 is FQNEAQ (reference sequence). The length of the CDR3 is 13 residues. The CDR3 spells CASSLRGGEAQYF. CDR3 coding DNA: TGTGCCAGCAGCTTACGAGGGGGAGAGGCCCAGTACTTC.

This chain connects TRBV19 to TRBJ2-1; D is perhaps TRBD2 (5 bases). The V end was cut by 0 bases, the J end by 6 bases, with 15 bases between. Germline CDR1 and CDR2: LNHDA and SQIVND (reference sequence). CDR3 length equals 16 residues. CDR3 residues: CASSIDVGEGGNEQFF. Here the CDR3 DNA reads TGTGCCAGTAGTATAGATGTGGGAGAGGGTGGCAATGAGCAGTTCTTC. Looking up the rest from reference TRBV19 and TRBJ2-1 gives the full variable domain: DGGITQSPKYLFRKEGQNVTLSCEQNLNHDAMYWYRQDPGQGLRLIYYSQIVNDFQKGDIAEGYSVSREKKESFPLTVTSAQKNPTAFYLCASSIDVGEGGNEQFFGPGTRLTVL.

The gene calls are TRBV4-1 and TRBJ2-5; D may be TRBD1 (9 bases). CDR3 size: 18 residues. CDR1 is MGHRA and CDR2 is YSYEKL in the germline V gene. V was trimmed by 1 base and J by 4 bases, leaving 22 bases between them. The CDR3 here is CASSQAIAGTGSGETQYF. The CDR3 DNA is TGCGCCAGCAGCCAAGCCATAGCGGGGACAGGGTCGGGAGAGACCCAGTACTTC.

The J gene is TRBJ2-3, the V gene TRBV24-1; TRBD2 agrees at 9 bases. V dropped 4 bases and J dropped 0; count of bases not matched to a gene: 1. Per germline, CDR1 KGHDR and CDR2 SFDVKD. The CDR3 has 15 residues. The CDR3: CATSEGLASTDTQYF. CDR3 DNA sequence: TGTGCCACCAGTGAGGGACTAGCCAGCACAGATACGCAGTATTTT.

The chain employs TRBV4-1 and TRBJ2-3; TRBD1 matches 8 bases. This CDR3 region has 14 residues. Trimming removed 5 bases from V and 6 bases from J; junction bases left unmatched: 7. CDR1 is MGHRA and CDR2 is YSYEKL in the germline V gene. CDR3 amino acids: CASSKDRVGDTQYF. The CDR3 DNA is TGCGCCAGCAGCAAGGACAGGGTTGGCGATACGCAGTATTTT.

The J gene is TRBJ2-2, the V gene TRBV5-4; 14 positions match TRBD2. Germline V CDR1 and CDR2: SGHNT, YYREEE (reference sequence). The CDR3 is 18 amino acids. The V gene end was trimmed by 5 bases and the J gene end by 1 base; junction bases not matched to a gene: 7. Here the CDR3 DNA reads TGTGCCAGCAGTTCGGGACTAGCGGGGGCCGGGAACACCGGGGAGCTGTTTTTT. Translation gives CASSSGLAGAGNTGELFF.

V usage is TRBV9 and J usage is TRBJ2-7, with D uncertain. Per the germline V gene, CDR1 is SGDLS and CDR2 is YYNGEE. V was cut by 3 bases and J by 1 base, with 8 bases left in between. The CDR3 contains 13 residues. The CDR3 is CASSETPSYEQYF. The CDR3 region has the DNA TGTGCCAGCAGCGAAACTCCTTCCTACGAGCAGTACTTC.

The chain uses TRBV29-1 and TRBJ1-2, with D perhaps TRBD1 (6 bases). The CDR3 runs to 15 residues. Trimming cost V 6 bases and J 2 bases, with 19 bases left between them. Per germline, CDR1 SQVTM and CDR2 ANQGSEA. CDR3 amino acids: CSVELLDSQNYGYTF. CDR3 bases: TGCAGCGTCGAGCTATTGGACAGCCAAAACTATGGCTACACCTTC.

The CDR3 bases are TGTGCCAGCTCATCTGACAGGGACCAAGCTTTCTTT. Residues: CASSSDRDQAFF. The chain joins TRBV18 to TRBJ1-1, with 7 nucleotides matching TRBD1. The CDR3 loop spans 12 amino acids. Germline V gene sequence: CDR1 KGHSH, CDR2 LQKENI. V was pared by 5 bases and J by 9 bases, with 6 bases of the junction left unmatched.

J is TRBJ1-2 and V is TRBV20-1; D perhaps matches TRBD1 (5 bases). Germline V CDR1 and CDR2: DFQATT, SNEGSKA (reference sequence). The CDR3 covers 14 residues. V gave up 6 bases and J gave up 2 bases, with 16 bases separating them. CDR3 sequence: CSATPGRNNYGYTF. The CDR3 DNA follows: TGCAGTGCAACGCCGGGACGCAACAACTATGGCTACACCTTC.

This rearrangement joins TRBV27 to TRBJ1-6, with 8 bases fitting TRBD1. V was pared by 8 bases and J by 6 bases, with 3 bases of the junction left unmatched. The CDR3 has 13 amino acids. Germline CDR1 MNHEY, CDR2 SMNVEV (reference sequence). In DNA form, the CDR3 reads TGTGCCAGCGGGGACAGGAGTAATTCACCCCTCCACTTT. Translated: CASGDRSNSPLHF.

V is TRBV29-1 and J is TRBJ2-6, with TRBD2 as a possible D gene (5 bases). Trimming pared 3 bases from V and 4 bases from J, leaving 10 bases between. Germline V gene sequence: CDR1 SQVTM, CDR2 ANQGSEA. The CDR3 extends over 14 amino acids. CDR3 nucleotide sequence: TGCAGCGTTGATGAGGGTTCCGGGGCCAACGTCCTGACTTTC. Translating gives CSVDEGSGANVLTF.

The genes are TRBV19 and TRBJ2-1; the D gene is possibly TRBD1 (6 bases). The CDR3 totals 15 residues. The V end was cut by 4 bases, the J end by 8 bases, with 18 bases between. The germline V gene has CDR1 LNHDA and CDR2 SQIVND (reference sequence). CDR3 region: CASSTWGSGGDEQFF. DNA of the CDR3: TGTGCCAGTAGTACCTGGGGTAGTGGGGGCGATGAGCAGTTCTTC.